This note documents a single TCR beta chain sequence. Trimming removed 2 bases from V and 0 bases from J, with 6 bases in between. This CDR3 contains 14 residues. Germline V gives CDR1 SGHRS, CDR2 YFSETQ. This entry is derived from a study of blood T cell repertoires in COVID-19. Study information: The analysed material was cDNA or gDNA that came from T cells, B-cell-depleted T cells, or PBMCs.

Only in-frame clones appear in the TCRdb table, and some are missing; sequencing was by immunoSEQ multiplex PCR. Of 95,000 to 150,000 clones listed, around 85% are singletons. Sequenced material: peripheral blood. The chain uses TRBV5-1 and TRBJ1-3; no reliable D call. The sequence came from a woman at least 80 years old with COVID-19, enrolled during active disease. The CDR3 spells CASSLTSSGNTIYF. CDR3 coding DNA: TGCGCCAGCAGCTTAACGAGCTCTGGAAACACCATATATTTT.